The sequence of this TCR beta chain was determined in a study of Graves' ophthalmopathy and Graves' hyperthyroidism. Study outcomes and limitations: In blood appeared most of the expanded thyroid clonotypes whose frequency exceeded 0.001.

Germline V gives CDR1 SGHTA, CDR2 FQGNSA. V gave up 1 base and J gave up 2 bases; unmatched junction bases: 1. The CDR3 runs to 14 residues. This clonotype was counted at least ten times. Antigen specificity is unknown. Amplified material comprised TCR beta CDR3 regions derived from RNA transcripts. After a first-round RT-PCR with HTBI primers, a second-round multiplex PCR was run. From the multiplex PCR reads, TCRdb called clonotypes with MiXCR, one entry per CDR3 protein. The sample carries about 700,000 distinct CDR3 sequences, roughly 41% recorded once. Among the exclusions were patients with other autoimmune diseases, uncontrolled infections, pregnancy or lactation.

Sequencing was carried out using peripheral blood. This TCR was recovered from an adult man with Graves' ophthalmopathy. This chain links TRBV7-2 with TRBJ2-7; TRBD1 aligns across 8 bases. The chain's CDR3 is CASSLGDRPYEQYF. The CDR3 DNA reads TGTGCCAGCAGCTTAGGGGACAGGCCCTACGAGCAGTACTTC.